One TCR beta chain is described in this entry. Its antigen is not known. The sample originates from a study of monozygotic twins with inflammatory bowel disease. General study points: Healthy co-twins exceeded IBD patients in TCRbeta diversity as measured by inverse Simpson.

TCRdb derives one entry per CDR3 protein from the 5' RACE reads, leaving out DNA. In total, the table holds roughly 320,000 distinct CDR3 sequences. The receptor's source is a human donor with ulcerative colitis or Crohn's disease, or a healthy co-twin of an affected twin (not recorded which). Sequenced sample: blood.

The CDR3 region is CSAETGTSGSWYSSYNEQFF. This chain links TRBV20-1 with TRBJ2-1; TCRdb names TRBD2, which stays unverified in the absence of DNA. The germline gives CDR1 DFQATT, CDR2 SNEGSKA (reference sequence). This CDR3 has 20 amino acids.